These T cell receptor beta chains were read from a single sample in a study of vaccination effects on CD4 cells after COVID-19. Repertoires were generated with immunoSEQ multiplex PCR, while TCRdb's copy carries only in-frame clones and drops some. The table includes tens of thousands of clones, approximately 76% detected once. These receptors lack a known antigen. The material was CD4+ T cells from PBMCs cultured with HCoV-NL63 spike peptides, obtained before COVID-19 vaccination. The receptors here all came from a human donor who received a COVID-19 vaccine. Both conserved end residues are part of each CDR3. Each record gives: J gene, V gene, D gene, clone size, CDR3 protein, CDR3 DNA. A D gene is named only where the DNA matches it firmly. Where a row states a size, it is once, few, many or the class of an expanded clone; other rows omit it.

j_gene: TRBJ2-3
v_gene: TRBV7-2
d_gene: TRBD2
abundance: .
CDR3aa: CASSPSGGAADTQYF
CDR3nt: TGTGCCAGCAGCCCTAGCGGGGGGGCCGCAGATACGCAGTATTTT

j_gene: TRBJ1-6
v_gene: TRBV6-2/TRBV6-3
d_gene: .
abundance: .
CDR3aa: CASSSPVRQLNSPLHF
CDR3nt: TGTGCCAGCAGCTCCCCCGTTCGACAGTTGAATTCACCCCTCCACTTT

j_gene: TRBJ2-3
v_gene: TRBV5-1
d_gene: TRBD1
abundance: .
CDR3aa: CASSQGQGTTDTQYF
CDR3nt: TGCGCCAGCAGCCAGGGACAGGGTACCACAGATACGCAGTATTTT

j_gene: TRBJ1-3
v_gene: TRBV24-1
d_gene: .
abundance: .
CDR3aa: CATSSGNTIYF
CDR3nt: TGTGCCACCAGTTCTGGAAACACCATATATTTT

j_gene: TRBJ1-2
v_gene: TRBV5-1
d_gene: TRBD1
abundance: .
CDR3aa: CASSLGQGAEGYTF
CDR3nt: TGCGCCAGCAGCCTGGGACAGGGGGCGGAAGGCTACACCTTC

j_gene: TRBJ2-5
v_gene: TRBV2
d_gene: TRBD2
abundance: .
CDR3aa: CASSDREGETQYF
CDR3nt: TGTGCCAGCAGTGATAGGGAGGGAGAGACCCAGTACTTC

j_gene: TRBJ1-3
v_gene: TRBV29-1
d_gene: TRBD1
abundance: .
CDR3aa: CSVETGAGNTIYF
CDR3nt: TGCAGCGTTGAAACAGGGGCTGGAAACACCATATATTTT

j_gene: TRBJ1-2
v_gene: TRBV5-6
d_gene: .
abundance: .
CDR3aa: CASSRTGNNYGYTF
CDR3nt: TGTGCCAGCAGCCGAACAGGGAATAACTATGGCTACACCTTC

j_gene: TRBJ2-6
v_gene: TRBV7-9
d_gene: .
abundance: .
CDR3aa: CASSLTERDSGANVLTF
CDR3nt: TGTGCCAGCAGCTTAACGGAGCGAGACTCTGGGGCCAACGTCCTGACTTTC

j_gene: TRBJ2-3
v_gene: TRBV28
d_gene: .
abundance: .
CDR3aa: CASSKDVSKDTQYF
CDR3nt: TGTGCCAGCAGTAAGGACGTATCCAAGGATACGCAGTATTTT

j_gene: TRBJ1-1
v_gene: TRBV25-1
d_gene: .
abundance: few
CDR3aa: CASSGQMNTEAFF
CDR3nt: TGTGCCAGCAGCGGACAGATGAACACTGAAGCTTTCTTT

j_gene: TRBJ2-2
v_gene: TRBV18
d_gene: .
abundance: .
CDR3aa: CASSPLQGGETGELFF
CDR3nt: TGTGCCAGCTCACCACTACAGGGCGGCGAAACCGGGGAGCTGTTTTTT

j_gene: TRBJ1-2
v_gene: TRBV10-3
d_gene: .
abundance: .
CDR3aa: CAISEGGNYGYTF
CDR3nt: TGTGCCATCAGTGAGGGTGGGAACTATGGCTACACCTTC

j_gene: TRBJ2-2
v_gene: TRBV12-2
d_gene: .
abundance: once
CDR3aa: CASRLNSGTGELFF
CDR3nt: TGTGCAAGTCGCCTCAATAGTGGAACCGGGGAGCTGTTTTTT

j_gene: TRBJ1-4
v_gene: TRBV20-1
d_gene: .
abundance: .
CDR3aa: CSARDYEKLFF
CDR3nt: TGCAGTGCTAGAGATTATGAAAAACTGTTTTTT

j_gene: TRBJ2-1
v_gene: TRBV24-1
d_gene: .
abundance: .
CDR3aa: CATSGGGKLARMNNEQFF
CDR3nt: TGTGCCACCAGTGGGGGCGGAAAACTAGCTCGAATGAACAATGAGCAGTTCTTC

j_gene: TRBJ2-5
v_gene: TRBV19
d_gene: TRBD1
abundance: few
CDR3aa: CASSDRARETQYF
CDR3nt: TGTGCCAGTTCAGACAGGGCCCGGGAGACCCAGTACTTC

j_gene: TRBJ2-3
v_gene: TRBV29-1
d_gene: .
abundance: few
CDR3aa: CSVEGGTDTQYF
CDR3nt: TGCAGCGTGGAAGGAGGCACAGATACGCAGTATTTT

j_gene: TRBJ1-5
v_gene: TRBV6-5
d_gene: .
abundance: .
CDR3aa: CASSYDSSNQPQHF
CDR3nt: TGTGCCAGCAGTTACGACAGTAGCAATCAGCCCCAGCATTTT

j_gene: TRBJ2-3
v_gene: TRBV19
d_gene: .
abundance: .
CDR3aa: CASKGLGRSTDTQYF
CDR3nt: TGTGCCAGTAAGGGACTCGGACGTAGCACAGATACGCAGTATTTT

j_gene: TRBJ2-1
v_gene: TRBV9
d_gene: TRBD2
abundance: .
CDR3aa: CASGGGLVYNEQFF
CDR3nt: TGTGCCAGCGGGGGGGGACTAGTTTACAATGAGCAGTTCTTC

j_gene: TRBJ2-2
v_gene: TRBV7-9
d_gene: TRBD1
abundance: .
CDR3aa: CASSFTQGNLVELFF
CDR3nt: TGTGCCAGCAGCTTTACACAGGGGAATTTGGTGGAGCTGTTTTTT

j_gene: TRBJ1-2
v_gene: TRBV5-1
d_gene: .
abundance: .
CDR3aa: CASSFSQDSGYTF
CDR3nt: TGCGCCAGCAGCTTCTCGCAGGATTCGGGCTACACCTTC

j_gene: TRBJ1-1
v_gene: TRBV4-1
d_gene: .
abundance: few
CDR3aa: CASSQDGQGGRVEAFF
CDR3nt: TGCGCCAGCAGCCAGGACGGGCAGGGAGGGCGAGTTGAAGCTTTCTTT

j_gene: TRBJ1-1
v_gene: TRBV6-2/TRBV6-3
d_gene: TRBD1
abundance: .
CDR3aa: CASSYGGQENTEAFF
CDR3nt: TGTGCCAGCAGTTACGGGGGACAGGAGAACACTGAAGCTTTCTTT

j_gene: TRBJ2-5
v_gene: TRBV5-1
d_gene: TRBD2
abundance: few
CDR3aa: CASSNKGLDQETQYF
CDR3nt: TGCGCCAGCAGCAACAAGGGACTAGACCAAGAGACCCAGTACTTC